The 17 T cell receptor beta chains given below trace back to one sample, sequenced in a study of Graves' ophthalmopathy and Graves' hyperthyroidism (dated by TCRdb to 2017 to 2018). For sequencing, an Illumina HiSeq 2000 was employed. For repertoire sequencing, the TCR beta CDR3 regions were amplified from RNA transcripts. HTBI primers and the Qiagen OneStep RT-PCR kit were used in a first-round RT-PCR, which was followed by a second-round multiplex PCR, size selection and purification. TCRdb reanalyzed the raw reads on its own, using fastp at Q25 for trimming and MiXCR for clone calling, and kept in-frame beta chains. Merged by CDR3 protein, the rows form single entries marked with the most common genes and DNA. The sample has 300,000 or so distinct CDR3 sequences on record, about 17% of them singletons. Approximately 13% of the sample belongs to the ten largest clones. The source material was peripheral blood. The receptors originated from an adult man with Graves' ophthalmopathy.

This clonotype was detected ten times or more. This may be a read error, as it is one base from a much larger clone. This chain uses TRBV7-9 with TRBJ1-6, with D uncertain. This CDR3 has 13 residues. Germline CDR1 reads SEHNR; CDR2 reads FQNEAQ (reference sequence). V was pared by 5 bases and J by 8 bases, with 10 bases between. CDR3 DNA: TGTGCCAGCAGCATAGACCGGGATTCACCCCTCCACTTT. Encoded protein: CASSIDRDSPLHF.

This clonotype was seen ten or more times. The chain carries TRBV4-1 and TRBJ2-5; TRBD1 might be the D (7 bases). The CDR3 has 13 residues. The V end was cut by 5 bases, the J end by 2 bases, with 9 bases between. Germline V gene lookup returns CDR1 MGHRA and CDR2 YSYEKL. CDR3 sequence: CASSAGQQETQYF. CDR3 nucleotides: TGCGCCAGCAGCGCGGGACAGCAAGAGACCCAGTACTTC.

The rearrangement uses TRBV7-6 and TRBJ2-6; perhaps D is TRBD1 or TRBD2 (6 bases each). Germline CDR1 is SGHVS and CDR2 is FNYEAQ. V was pared by 2 bases and J by 4 bases, with 24 bases between. This CDR3 comprises 20 residues. CDR3 sequence (DNA): TGTGCCAGCAGCTTAAAGAAAGGGGACAATCGGGAGCTGGGGGCCAACGTCCTGACTTTC. This codes for CASSLKKGDNRELGANVLTF.

This clonotype was seen at least ten times. The gene calls are TRBV11-2 and TRBJ1-2, with 8 bases lining up with TRBD1. The junction had 9 bases not matched to a gene; V was cut back by 5 bases and J by 4 bases. The CDR3 contains 15 residues. Germline values: CDR1 SGHAT, CDR2 FQNNGV. CDR3 amino acids: CASSAEGQEVYGYTF. The CDR3 coding sequence is TGTGCCAGCAGCGCAGAGGGACAGGAGGTCTATGGCTACACCTTC.

This chain connects TRBV11-1 to TRBJ2-2; 7 nucleotides match TRBD1. The CDR3 is made up of 16 amino acids. Per the germline V gene, CDR1 is SGHAT and CDR2 is FQDESV (reference sequence). V trimming: 5 bases; J trimming: 3 bases; junction bases outside the gene matches: 9. The CDR3 coding sequence is TGTGCCAGCAGCAACGACAGGGTTGAAGACACCGGGGAGCTGTTTTTT. Translated, it gives CASSNDRVEDTGELFF.

This clonotype appeared many times. The genes are TRBV27 and TRBJ2-7; D gene unclear. V shed 1 base and J shed 0 bases, with 16 bases lying between them. Germline V gives CDR1 MNHEY, CDR2 SMNVEV (reference sequence). The CDR3 has 17 amino acids. The CDR3: CASSLFPVVVSSYEQYF. In DNA form, the CDR3 reads TGTGCCAGCAGTTTATTCCCCGTTGTGGTAAGCTCCTACGAGCAGTACTTC.

This clonotype has ten or more counts. The J gene is TRBJ1-5, the V gene TRBV12-3 or TRBV12-4, with D hard to call. This CDR3 has 14 residues. Deletions cut 6 bases from V and 1 base from J, with 10 bases between. The DNA of the CDR3 is TGTGCCAGCAGCAACAGACAAAGCAATCAGCCCCAGCATTTT. Protein product: CASSNRQSNQPQHF.

This clonotype appeared many times. No conserved phenylalanine or tryptophan ends this CDR3, so it is likely a read error. CDR3 in amino acids: CASSPSFGGRNQPQHL. CDR3 sequence (DNA): TGTGCCAGCAGTCCCTCGTTTGGGGGTCGCAATCAGCCCCAGCATCTT. The V and J genes are TRBV12-3 or TRBV12-4 and TRBJ1-5; a weak D match, TRBD1 (5 bases). The CDR3 totals 16 residues. V was trimmed by 5 bases and J by 2 bases, leaving 16 bases between them.

The chain has TRBV20-1 and TRBJ1-6; 7 positions agree with TRBD1. V dropped 1 base and J dropped 10; count of bases not matched to a gene: 7. In germline, CDR1 is DFQATT, CDR2 SNEGSKA (reference sequence). This CDR3 comprises 14 residues. CDR3 protein: CSARVDRARSPLHF. In DNA, the CDR3 is TGCAGTGCTAGAGTCGACAGGGCGAGATCACCCCTCCACTTT.

This clonotype was observed at least ten times. The chain couples TRBV19 to TRBJ1-2; 7 bases are a match to TRBD1. After removal of 7 bases from V and 4 bases from J, the junction contained 6 bases not matched to a gene. Germline CDR1 and CDR2: LNHDA and SQIVND (reference sequence). The CDR3 loop spans 13 amino acids. The CDR3 is CASTPGTVYGYTF. The CDR3 DNA reads as TGTGCCAGTACCCCTGGGACAGTCTATGGCTACACCTTC.

This clonotype was counted many times. This sequence joins TRBV12-3 or TRBV12-4 and TRBJ1-1, with no clear D. V gave up 7 bases and J gave up 1 base, with 13 bases separating them. CDR3 size: 14 residues. CDR3 sequence: CASTGRAANTEAFF. The CDR3 nucleotides read TGTGCCAGCACGGGGAGGGCAGCGAACACTGAAGCTTTCTTT.

This chain links TRBV6-5 with TRBJ2-7; the D gene could be TRBD1 or TRBD2 (6 bases each). The CDR3 totals 14 residues. Trimming removed 3 bases at V and 5 bases at J, with 14 bases between. CDR1 and CDR2 (germline): MNHEY, SVGAGI. Here the CDR3 DNA reads TGTGCCAGCAGTTATCCCGGGGGCGCAAACGAGCAGTACTTC. This translates into CASSYPGGANEQYF.

The V gene is TRBV20-1, the J gene TRBJ1-1; 9 bases fit TRBD1. CDR1 is DFQATT, CDR2 SNEGSKA, per germline (reference sequence). Unmatched junction bases numbered 4, after V lost 5 bases and J lost 6 bases. The CDR3 runs to 12 residues. CDR3 loop: CSAGTGKPEAFF. CDR3 in DNA: TGCAGTGCTGGGACAGGGAAGCCTGAAGCTTTCTTT.

This clonotype was recorded at least ten times. This chain links TRBV29-1 with TRBJ2-5; D possibly corresponds to TRBD2 (6 bases). The germline V gene has CDR1 SQVTM and CDR2 ANQGSEA. V lost 7 bases and J 3 bases, leaving 6 bases between the germline ends. The CDR3 has 10 residues. Here the CDR3 DNA reads TGCAGCGCGGGAGAAGAGACCCAGTACTTC. It yields the protein CSAGEETQYF. The full variable domain, rest sourced from reference TRBV29-1 and TRBJ2-5, is SAVISQKPSRDICQRGTSLTIQCQVDSQVTMMFWYRQQPGQSLTLIATANQGSEATYESGFVIDKFPISRPNLTFSTLTVSNMSPEDSSIYLCSAGEETQYFGPGTRLLVL.

This clonotype was seen many times. This chain joins TRBV7-3 and TRBJ1-2; D unresolved. CDR1 is SGHTA, CDR2 FQGTGA, per germline. The CDR3 is 18 amino acids. The V end was cut by 5 bases, the J end by 2 bases, with 24 bases between. The CDR3 DNA is TGTGCCAGCAGCCTAGGCCCTCTTACTCCGGTTGCCAACTATGGCTACACCTTC. Encoded protein: CASSLGPLTPVANYGYTF.

This clonotype has a handful of counts. This chain connects TRBV19 to TRBJ2-7, with D uncertain. The V and J ends lost 4 bases and 3 bases respectively, with 13 bases between them. The germline gives CDR1 LNHDA, CDR2 SQIVND (reference sequence). The CDR3 extends over 14 amino acids. The CDR3 nucleotides read TGTGCCAGTAGTAGGCGGCTAGGAAACTACGAGCAGTACTTC. Translated, it gives CASSRRLGNYEQYF.

The chain couples TRBV6-1 to TRBJ1-1; a weak D match, TRBD1 (5 bases). The CDR3 length is 14 residues. The V gene's germline CDR1 is MNHNS and CDR2 SASEGT. The V and J ends lost 4 bases and 6 bases respectively, with 15 bases between them. CDR3 sequence: CASSVPHRFPEAFF. The CDR3 DNA is TGTGCCAGCAGTGTCCCCCACAGGTTCCCTGAAGCTTTCTTT.